This entry lists 22 T cell receptor beta chains sequenced from one sample in a study of cytomegalovirus exposure and HLA in healthy donors. Vbeta (60) and Jbeta (13) primers were used in the PCR. TCRdb's table, derived via immunoSEQ multiplex PCR, lists solely in-frame clones and lacks some. Seen here are fewer than 250,000 clones, about 79% observed once, and the top ten hold around 1.9%. Input material: PBMCs. Receptor source: a male donor in good health and CMV-seronegative.

The V call is TRBV9, the J call TRBJ1-1; D gene uncertain. The ends were cut back, 0 bases at V and 0 bases at J, with 6 bases in the middle. Germline assignment: CDR1 SGDLS and CDR2 YYNGEE. The CDR3 loop spans 14 amino acids. This chain's CDR3 is CASSVVEVNTEAFF. The CDR3 DNA follows: TGTGCCAGCAGCGTAGTAGAGGTGAACACTGAAGCTTTCTTT.

The chain joins TRBV9 to TRBJ2-1; tentative D call: TRBD2 (6 bases). The length of the CDR3 is 16 residues. Germline values: CDR1 SGDLS, CDR2 YYNGEE. The V end was cut by 6 bases, the J end by 0 bases, with 16 bases between. The CDR3 DNA reads as TGTGCCAGCAAGCCTGGGGGACTTTACTCCTACAATGAGCAGTTCTTC. This codes for CASKPGGLYSYNEQFF. Complete variable domain (other parts from reference TRBV9 and TRBJ2-1): DSGVTQTPKHLITATGQRVTLRCSPRSGDLSVYWYQQSLDQGLQFLIQYYNGEERAKGNILERFSAQQFPDLHSELNLSSLELGDSALYFCASKPGGLYSYNEQFFGPGTRLTVL.

This clone was found a few times. The chain couples TRBV6-1 to TRBJ2-2, with D maybe TRBD1 (6 bases). The germline CDR1 and CDR2 sequences are MNHNS and SASEGT. V lost 7 bases and J lost 4, with 13 bases in between. The CDR3 consists of 14 residues. The CDR3 DNA reads TGTGCCAGCACAGGTTGGGGGCCCACCGGGGAGCTGTTTTTT. It specifies CASTGWGPTGELFF.

The V and J genes are TRBV2 and TRBJ2-5; D possibly corresponds to TRBD2 (5 bases). V was cut by 7 bases and J by 2 bases, with 8 bases left in between. Germline V gene data show CDR1 as SNHLY and CDR2 as FYNNEI. The CDR3 has 12 residues. CDR3 DNA: TGTGCCAGCACCGAGGGTCAAGAGACCCAGTACTTC. Protein product: CASTEGQETQYF.

This sequence joins TRBV2 and TRBJ2-7; D remains unclear. CDR1 is SNHLY, CDR2 FYNNEI, per germline. The length of the CDR3 is 12 residues. V dropped 6 bases and J dropped 7 bases, with 13 bases sitting between them. The CDR3 DNA follows: TGTGCCAGCAGATCTCTAGAATATGAGCAGTACTTC. Protein: CASRSLEYEQYF. Supplemented by reference TRBV2 and TRBJ2-7, the full variable domain reads EPEVTQTPSHQVTQMGQEVILRCVPISNHLYFYWYRQILGQKVEFLVSFYNNEISEKSEIFDDQFSVERPDGSNFTLKIRSTKLEDSAMYFCASRSLEYEQYFGPGTRLTVT.

This clone was counted only a few times. The chain employs TRBV5-4 and TRBJ2-3, with D perhaps TRBD1 (6 bases). The CDR3 is 15 amino acids. The V gene's germline CDR1 is SGHNT and CDR2 YYREEE (reference sequence). Trimming pared 0 bases from V and 6 bases from J, leaving 14 bases between. CDR3 sequence: CASSLAPTGADTQYF. The CDR3 region has the DNA TGTGCCAGCAGCTTGGCCCCGACAGGAGCGGATACGCAGTATTTT.

V is TRBV19 and J is TRBJ2-1; TRBD2 aligns across 10 bases. V lost 6 bases, J lost 5 bases, and 7 bases stayed unmatched. There are 15 residues in the CDR3. CDR1 and CDR2 from the germline V gene are LNHDA and SQIVND (reference sequence). The DNA for the CDR3 is TGTGCCAGTAGCCGCTCTAGCGGGGGACACAATGAGCAGTTCTTC. Protein sequence: CASSRSSGGHNEQFF.

The V gene is TRBV27, the J gene TRBJ2-2; 13 bases match TRBD2. The germline V gene encodes CDR1 MNHEY and CDR2 SMNVEV (reference sequence). The V gene end was trimmed by 5 bases and the J gene end by 5 bases; junction bases not matched to a gene: 5. The CDR3 runs 16 residues. The chain's CDR3 is CASSPGTSGITGELFF. The DNA for the CDR3 is TGTGCCAGCAGTCCCGGGACTAGCGGGATAACCGGGGAGCTGTTTTTT.

This chain links TRBV9 with TRBJ2-7; 7 positions agree with TRBD1. The V segment lost 0 bases and the J segment 4 bases; nucleotides outside the gene matches: 7. CDR1 SGDLS and CDR2 YYNGEE come from the germline V gene. This CDR3 region has 15 residues. In DNA, the CDR3 is TGTGCCAGCAGCGTAGGTAGACAGGGTCATTACGAGCAGTACTTC. This encodes CASSVGRQGHYEQYF.

J is TRBJ2-7 and V is TRBV10-3; D is uncertain. The CDR3 is 12 amino acids. Between the trimmed V and J ends, which lost 2 bases and 6 bases, there was a span of 8 bases. Per germline, CDR1 ENHRY and CDR2 SYGVKD. CDR3 protein: CAISEEVPEQYF. CDR3 nucleotides: TGTGCCATCAGTGAGGAGGTCCCCGAGCAGTACTTC.

V and J are TRBV4-3 and TRBJ2-3; 11 bases align to TRBD2. CDR3 length: 17 residues. CDR1 LGHNA and CDR2 YSLEER come from the germline V gene. Germline trimming cut 1 base from V and 2 bases from J; bases unmatched to any gene: 5. The CDR3 DNA is TGCGCCAGCAGCCAAGGGCTAGCGGGGGGTATCACAGATACGCAGTATTTT. Amino acids: CASSQGLAGGITDTQYF.

V gene TRBV7-2 combines with J gene TRBJ2-1; TRBD2 matches at 10 bases. The CDR3 consists of 15 residues. The V gene end was trimmed by 5 bases and the J gene end by 8 bases; junction bases not matched to a gene: 9. Germline V gene data show CDR1 as SGHTA and CDR2 as FQGNSA. As DNA, the CDR3 is TGTGCCAGCAGCCCCTTGAGCGGGGGGGTGGATGAGCAGTTCTTC. It translates to CASSPLSGGVDEQFF.

This chain connects TRBV9 to TRBJ2-2; D is perhaps TRBD1 (6 bases). V was trimmed by 0 bases and J by 1 base, leaving 10 bases between them. Germline V gives CDR1 SGDLS, CDR2 YYNGEE. The CDR3 length is 16 residues. The CDR3 DNA reads TGTGCCAGCAGCGTAGTACAGGGCGAGAACACCGGGGAGCTGTTTTTT. Translating it yields CASSVVQGENTGELFF.

The rearrangement joins TRBV13 to TRBJ1-2; D unresolved. There are 13 residues in the CDR3. Germline V CDR1 and CDR2: PRHDT, FYEKMQ (reference sequence). Trimming removed 5 bases from V and 1 base from J, with 8 bases in between. The CDR3 DNA follows: TGTGCCAGCAGCCCCGGGGTTAACTATGGCTACACCTTC. Its protein is CASSPGVNYGYTF. Drawing the rest from reference TRBV13 and TRBJ1-2, the complete variable domain is AAGVIQSPRHLIKEKRETATLKCYPIPRHDTVYWYQQGPGQDPQFLISFYEKMQSDKGSIPDRFSAQQFSDYHSELNMSSLELGDSALYFCASSPGVNYGYTFGSGTRLTVV.

This chain joins TRBV7-9 and TRBJ2-1, with D possibly matching TRBD2 (5 bases). The V gene lost 3 bases and the J gene lost 1 base, with 13 bases spanning the gap. The CDR3 totals 16 residues. CDR1 SEHNR and CDR2 FQNEAQ come from the germline V gene (reference sequence). The CDR3 sequence is CASSLSEGESYNEQFF. CDR3 coding DNA: TGTGCCAGCAGCTTGAGTGAGGGAGAGTCCTACAATGAGCAGTTCTTC.

The chain combines TRBV5-1 with TRBJ2-7; D call uncertain. CDR3 size: 15 residues. Germline assignment: CDR1 SGHRS and CDR2 YFSETQ. Between the trimmed V and J ends, which lost 0 bases and 3 bases, there was a span of 13 bases. The CDR3 DNA reads as TGCGCCAGCAGCTTGGCGTCGGTGACATTCTACGAGCAGTACTTC. Translation: CASSLASVTFYEQYF.

The CDR3 region is CASSLGYPDTQYF. The CDR3 coding sequence is TGTGCCAGCAGCTTAGGTTATCCAGATACGCAGTATTTT. The chain is built from TRBV7-9 and TRBJ2-3; no definite D call. This CDR3 is built from 13 residues. V lost 1 base and J lost 4, with 6 bases in between. Germline-derived CDR1 and CDR2 are SEHNR and FQNEAQ (reference sequence).

This chain connects TRBV6-1 to TRBJ1-1, with 9 positions matching TRBD1. This CDR3 region has 15 residues. Germline CDR1 and CDR2: MNHNS and SASEGT. The junction had 9 bases not matched to a gene; V was cut back by 5 bases and J by 5 bases. The CDR3 bases are TGTGCCAGCAGTAACCGGGACAGGGTTGAGACTGAAGCTTTCTTT. Translating gives CASSNRDRVETEAFF.

The rearrangement links TRBV9 to TRBJ1-6; D gene unclear. The germline V gene has CDR1 SGDLS and CDR2 YYNGEE. The CDR3 covers 16 residues. Between the trimmed V and J ends, which lost 3 bases and 5 bases, there was a span of 15 bases. The CDR3 nucleotides are TGTGCCAGCAGCGCTCTTGGGTTTCGGGATAATTCACCCCTCCACTTT. It yields the protein CASSALGFRDNSPLHF. The variable domain in full, with the rest retrieved from reference TRBV9 and TRBJ1-6, is DSGVTQTPKHLITATGQRVTLRCSPRSGDLSVYWYQQSLDQGLQFLIQYYNGEERAKGNILERFSAQQFPDLHSELNLSSLELGDSALYFCASSALGFRDNSPLHFGNGTRLTVT.

The chain employs TRBV28 and TRBJ2-5; 8 positions match TRBD1. The CDR3 has 14 amino acids. Trimming at V came to 7 bases and at J to 4 bases, leaving 8 bases not matched to a gene. From germline, CDR1 is MDHEN and CDR2 SYDVKM. CDR3 region: CASIRQGPGETQYF. The CDR3 DNA sequence: TGTGCCAGCATCCGACAGGGGCCGGGAGAGACCCAGTACTTC.

The J gene is TRBJ2-1, the V gene TRBV11-2; TRBD2 matches 8 bases. The CDR3 is made up of 15 amino acids. The germline V gene encodes CDR1 SGHAT and CDR2 FQNNGV. V lost 0 bases, J lost 7 bases, and 5 bases stayed unmatched. The CDR3 protein is CASSLERAGGNEQFF. Written as DNA, the CDR3 is TGTGCCAGCAGCTTAGAGCGGGCGGGAGGAAATGAGCAGTTCTTC.

The chain has TRBV14 and TRBJ2-2; perhaps TRBD2 as D (6 bases). The V end lost 4 bases, the J end lost 1 base, and 16 bases lay between the germline ends. Germline CDR1 and CDR2: SGHDN and FVKESK. The CDR3 consists of 17 residues. The CDR3 region has the DNA TGTGCCAGCAGCCCACCCTCCCGGGACTGGAACACCGGGGAGCTGTTTTTT. Translation gives CASSPPSRDWNTGELFF. Drawing the rest from reference TRBV14 and TRBJ2-2, the complete variable domain is EAGVTQFPSHSVIEKGQTVTLRCDPISGHDNLYWYRRVMGKEIKFLLHFVKESKQDESGMPNNRFLAERTGGTYSTLKVQPAELEDSGVYFCASSPPSRDWNTGELFFGEGSRLTVL.